The 32 T cell receptor beta chains given below trace back to one sample, sequenced in a study of Graves' ophthalmopathy and Graves' hyperthyroidism. Amplified material comprised TCR beta CDR3 regions derived from RNA transcripts. A first-round RT-PCR used HTBI primers, followed by a second-round multiplex PCR. In TCRdb, the multiplex PCR reads were re-called with MiXCR into one record per CDR3 protein. This sample has 200,000 to 250,000 distinct CDR3 sequences, with roughly 21% found just once. Sample: peripheral blood. The source is a woman aged 45 to 65 with Graves' ophthalmopathy.

Ten or more counts support this clonotype. At one end, the junction sequence differs from germline, possibly due to a read error. This chain uses TRBV7-9 with TRBJ1-5; 8 positions match TRBD1. The CDR3 is made up of 12 amino acids. CDR1 SEHNR and CDR2 FQNEAQ come from the germline V gene (reference sequence). The DNA for the CDR3 is TGTGCTAGCACGACAGGGGAGCAGCCCCAGCATTTT. Its translation is CASTTGEQPQHF.

The rearrangement links TRBV6-1 to TRBJ1-1, with D possibly TRBD1 on 6 matching bases. This CDR3 has 14 amino acids. Per the germline V gene, CDR1 is MNHNS and CDR2 is SASEGT. V lost 6 bases, J lost 1 base, and 12 bases lay in between. DNA for the CDR3: TGTGCCAGCAGGCTGACAGGAGAGAACACTGAAGCTTTCTTT. The encoded protein is CASRLTGENTEAFF.

This clonotype was observed at least ten times. The chain recombines TRBV12-3 or TRBV12-4 with TRBJ1-5; possible D gene TRBD1, 6 bases. V was trimmed by 5 bases and J by 1 base, leaving 12 bases between them. The CDR3 has 15 amino acids. CDR3 DNA: TGTGCCAGCAGTCGGACAGCGGGGAGCAATCAGCCCCAGCATTTT. The encoded protein is CASSRTAGSNQPQHF.

This clonotype has only a few counts. The chain is built from TRBV4-2 and TRBJ1-1, with a possible D match to TRBD1 (6 bases). The CDR3 is 17 amino acids. Looked up from germline, CDR1 is LGHNA and CDR2 is YNFKEQ. V gave up 1 base and J gave up 3 bases, with 18 bases separating them. In DNA, the CDR3 is TGTGCCAGCAGCCAAGTTCTCACAGGGCTGGCGGACACTGAAGCTTTCTTT. Encoded protein: CASSQVLTGLADTEAFF.

This clonotype was counted ten times or more. The chain is built from TRBV12-3 or TRBV12-4 and TRBJ2-2; 12 bases are shared with TRBD2. The CDR3 has 16 amino acids. After removal of 2 bases from V and 6 bases from J, the junction contained 4 bases not matched to a gene. CDR3 residues: CASSLRLAGVAGELFF. For the CDR3, the DNA is TGTGCCAGCAGTTTAAGACTAGCGGGAGTTGCCGGGGAGCTGTTTTTT.

This clonotype was counted at least ten times. The chain recombines TRBV7-3 with TRBJ1-1; TRBD1 might be the D (5 bases). V lost 3 bases and J lost 6, with 17 bases in between. Germline assignment: CDR1 SGHTA and CDR2 FQGTGA. The CDR3 sequence is 15 residues long. CDR3 sequence (DNA): TGTGCCAGCAGCTTGTTTGTGGGGGTGGGCGCTGAAGCTTTCTTT. As protein: CASSLFVGVGAEAFF.

This clonotype was found many times. The chain carries TRBV7-8 and TRBJ2-7, with TRBD1 identical over 8 bases. CDR3 length equals 13 residues. V lost 3 bases and J lost 3; bases outside the gene matches: 1. Per germline, CDR1 SGHVS and CDR2 FQNEAQ. CDR3 loop: CASSFGQGYEQYF. CDR3 DNA sequence: TGTGCCAGCAGCTTCGGACAGGGCTACGAGCAGTACTTC.

This clonotype was seen repeatedly, ten times or more. The V call is TRBV27, the J call TRBJ2-7, with 14 bases identical to TRBD2. J lost 3 bases, V lost 10 bases, and 11 bases had no gene match. The CDR3 length is 16 residues. CDR1 is MNHEY and CDR2 is SMNVEV in the germline V gene (reference sequence). The CDR3 loop reads CAIGTSGREGFYEQYF. The CDR3 DNA sequence: TGTGCCATCGGGACTAGCGGGAGAGAGGGGTTCTACGAGCAGTACTTC.

There are many counts of this clonotype. The chain joins TRBV7-2 to TRBJ2-5; D not resolved. This CDR3 is 14 amino acids long. In germline, CDR1 is SGHTA, CDR2 FQGNSA. V lost 5 bases to trimming and J lost 2 bases, with 12 bases between them. In DNA form, the CDR3 reads TGTGCCAGCAGCCCCACAGACATTCAAGAGACCCAGTACTTC. Its protein is CASSPTDIQETQYF.

This clonotype showed up many times. The chain employs TRBV3-1 and TRBJ1-5, with a tentative D call TRBD1 (6 bases). The V gene lost 3 bases and the J gene lost 6 bases, with 15 bases spanning the gap. Germline V lookup: CDR1 LGHDT, CDR2 YNNKEL (reference sequence). The CDR3 extends over 15 amino acids. The CDR3 loop is CASSQPDRPSQPQHF. CDR3 DNA sequence: TGTGCCAGCAGCCAGCCTGACAGGCCCTCTCAGCCCCAGCATTTT. The complete variable domain, with remaining parts taken from reference TRBV3-1 and TRBJ1-5, reads DTAVSQTPKYLVTQMGNDKSIKCEQNLGHDTMYWYKQDSKKFLKIMFSYNNKELIINETVPNRFSPKSPDKAHLNLHINSLELGDSAVYFCASSQPDRPSQPQHFGDGTRLSIL.

This clonotype was observed many times. The rearrangement uses TRBV5-4 and TRBJ2-7; TRBD1 matches at 7 bases. With V trimmed by 4 bases and J by 3 bases, 7 bases remained unmatched. The CDR3 loop spans 14 amino acids. CDR1 and CDR2 (germline): SGHNT, YYREEE (reference sequence). CDR3 sequence: CASSPGQRDYEQYF. The CDR3 DNA sequence: TGTGCCAGCAGCCCGGGACAGCGAGACTACGAGCAGTACTTC.

V is TRBV6-1 and J is TRBJ2-7; 13 bases agree with TRBD2. The germline CDR1 and CDR2 sequences are MNHNS and SASEGT. CDR3 size: 19 residues. The V and J ends lost 1 base and 3 bases, in that order; junction bases with no gene match: 12. CDR3 residues: CASSEETSGRWGLDYEQYF. CDR3 coding DNA: TGTGCCAGCAGTGAAGAGACTAGCGGGAGGTGGGGACTAGACTACGAGCAGTACTTC.

This clonotype was observed at least ten times. The V call is TRBV2, the J call TRBJ2-2; 9 bases match TRBD2. Germline assignment: CDR1 SNHLY and CDR2 FYNNEI. This CDR3 is built from 15 residues. V dropped 8 bases and J dropped 2; count of bases not matched to a gene: 6. CDR3 residues: CASGLLAGNTGELFF. The CDR3 DNA reads as TGTGCCAGCGGGTTACTAGCGGGCAACACCGGGGAGCTGTTTTTT.

The sample holds many counts of this clonotype. V is TRBV20-1 and J is TRBJ1-1; D not certain. Germline V gene lookup returns CDR1 DFQATT and CDR2 SNEGSKA (reference sequence). V was clipped by 6 bases and J by 0 bases, with 14 bases between them. This CDR3 spans 14 amino acids. CDR3 bases: TGCAGTGCCCCCCGGCCCACCATGAACACTGAAGCTTTCTTT. This gives the protein CSAPRPTMNTEAFF.

This clonotype was seen repeatedly, ten times or more. The rearrangement joins TRBV15 to TRBJ1-2; TRBD1 aligns across 9 bases. J lost 3 bases, V lost 0 bases, and 8 bases had no gene match. The CDR3 extends over 17 amino acids. Germline V gene data show CDR1 as LNHNV and CDR2 as YYDKDF (reference sequence). The CDR3, as DNA: TGTGCCACCAGCAGAGATCCGGGACAGGGCTACTACTATGGCTACACCTTC. This gives the protein CATSRDPGQGYYYGYTF.

At least ten counts were recorded for this clonotype. The gene calls are TRBV20-1 and TRBJ2-7; D is undetermined. Per germline, CDR1 DFQATT and CDR2 SNEGSKA (reference sequence). The CDR3 is 14 amino acids. V shed 1 base and J shed 0 bases, with 10 bases lying between them. The CDR3 loop is CSARGPASSYEQYF. CDR3 nucleotide sequence: TGCAGTGCTAGAGGGCCAGCGAGCTCCTACGAGCAGTACTTC.

CDR3 DNA sequence: TGTGCCAGCAGCTTACAGGGTCAGCCCCAGCATTTT. Its protein product is CASSLQGQPQHF. V usage is TRBV7-9 and J usage is TRBJ1-5, with a possible D match to TRBD1 (5 bases). Germline lookup yields CDR1 SEHNR and CDR2 FQNEAQ (reference sequence). The CDR3 spans 12 residues. The V and J ends lost 2 bases and 6 bases respectively, with 5 bases between them.

This clonotype was recorded a few times. DNA for the CDR3: TGTGCCAGCTCACCGATTGACAGGGTTGAGACCCAGTACTTC. Its protein is CASSPIDRVETQYF. The V and J genes are TRBV18 and TRBJ2-5; TRBD1 agrees at 7 bases. The CDR3 runs to 14 residues. Germline CDR1 is KGHSH and CDR2 is LQKENI. J lost 5 bases, V lost 3 bases, and 6 bases had no gene match.

This clonotype was seen at least ten times. The rearrangement joins TRBV12-3 or TRBV12-4 to TRBJ2-2, with 7 bases that match TRBD2. The V gene end was trimmed by 6 bases and the J gene end by 9 bases; junction bases not matched to a gene: 16. This CDR3 has 16 amino acids. CDR3 amino acids: CASSRASGTRGRELFF. DNA for the CDR3: TGTGCCAGCAGCCGTGCTAGCGGAACCAGAGGGAGGGAGCTGTTTTTT.

The V and J genes are TRBV5-1 and TRBJ1-2; no reliable D call. Germline CDR1 is SGHRS and CDR2 is YFSETQ. The CDR3 length is 15 residues. V lost 3 bases and J lost 4, with 16 bases in between. CDR3 sequence reads: CASSWSDTTRYGYTF. CDR3 sequence (DNA): TGCGCCAGCAGCTGGAGTGATACGACGCGCTATGGCTACACCTTC. Drawing the rest from reference TRBV5-1 and TRBJ1-2, the complete variable domain is KAGVTQTPRYLIKTRGQQVTLSCSPISGHRSVSWYQQTPGQGLQFLFEYFSETQRNKGNFPGRFSGRQFSNSRSEMNVSTLELGDSALYLCASSWSDTTRYGYTFGSGTRLTVV.

This clonotype was counted at least ten times. The chain couples TRBV30 to TRBJ1-1; TRBD1 might be the D (6 bases). CDR3 length equals 12 residues. CDR1 GTSNPN and CDR2 SVGIG come from the germline V gene (reference sequence). CDR3 in DNA: TGTGCACACCAGGGGTTAAACACTGAAGCTTTCTTT. Amino acid sequence: CAHQGLNTEAFF.

This clonotype occurred many times. CDR3 protein: CASSPGQPYEQYF. DNA of the CDR3: TGTGCCAGCAGCCCGGGACAGCCCTACGAGCAGTACTTC. The chain employs TRBV7-8 and TRBJ2-7, with TRBD1 identical over 7 bases. CDR1 and CDR2 from the germline V gene are SGHVS and FQNEAQ. V trimming: 5 bases; J trimming: 2 bases; junction bases outside the gene matches: 3. The CDR3 extends over 13 amino acids. The whole variable domain, remainder taken from reference TRBV7-8 and TRBJ2-7, is GAGVSQSPRYKVAKRGQDVALRCDPISGHVSLFWYQQALGQGPEFLTYFQNEAQLDKSGLPSDRFFAERPEGSVSTLKIQRTQQEDSAVYLCASSPGQPYEQYFGPGTRLTVT.

This clonotype was detected ten times or more. This rearrangement joins TRBV2 to TRBJ2-7, with TRBD1 as a possible D gene (5 bases). Per germline, CDR1 SNHLY and CDR2 FYNNEI. The CDR3 spans 14 residues. V lost 4 bases to trimming and J lost 2 bases, with 12 bases between them. CDR3 protein: CASSAGHLPYEQYF. CDR3 DNA sequence: TGTGCCAGCAGTGCCGGACACTTACCCTACGAGCAGTACTTC.

This clonotype was seen repeatedly, ten times or more. The V gene is TRBV6-1, the J gene TRBJ1-3; 8 positions agree with TRBD1. This CDR3 spans 17 amino acids. V lost 8 bases and J lost 0; bases outside the gene matches: 12. The V gene's germline CDR1 is MNHNS and CDR2 SASEGT. CDR3 sequence: CASRSRQGTLSGNTIYF. CDR3 coding DNA: TGTGCCAGCCGGTCGCGACAGGGGACTCTCTCTGGAAACACCATATATTTT.

This clonotype was seen many times. The chain uses TRBV12-3 or TRBV12-4 and TRBJ1-5; 7 bases agree with TRBD1. The CDR3 extends over 17 amino acids. V shed 5 bases, J shed 0 bases, and the junction held 10 bases outside the gene matches. In nucleotides, the CDR3 is TGTGCCAGCAGTCCCTCGGACAGGATTATTAGCAATCAGCCCCAGCATTTT. It specifies CASSPSDRIISNQPQHF.

This clonotype was recorded many times. This chain links TRBV12-3 or TRBV12-4 with TRBJ2-7; D is possibly TRBD2 (5 bases). V was pared by 0 bases and J by 7 bases, with 16 bases between. There are 15 residues in the CDR3. The CDR3: CASSLALGLAREQYF. The CDR3 DNA reads as TGTGCCAGCAGTTTAGCGCTTGGACTGGCCCGGGAGCAGTACTTC.

The genes are TRBV7-3 and TRBJ2-5; 8 nucleotides match TRBD1. The germline V gene has CDR1 SGHTA and CDR2 FQGTGA. CDR3 length: 16 residues. The ends lost 2 bases at V and 4 bases at J; junction bases unmatched: 9. DNA of the CDR3: TGTGCCAGCAGCTTAGACCCTAGGACAGGGCGAGAGACCCAGTACTTC. Protein: CASSLDPRTGRETQYF.

This clonotype was recorded at least ten times. The gene calls are TRBV7-9 and TRBJ1-1, with 7 bases that match TRBD1. The germline CDR1 and CDR2 sequences are SEHNR and FQNEAQ (reference sequence). This CDR3 spans 14 amino acids. The V gene end was trimmed by 5 bases and the J gene end by 8 bases; junction bases not matched to a gene: 11. The CDR3 nucleotides are TGTGCCAGCAGCCTCGACAGGGAGACCCGAGAAGCTTTCTTT. It specifies CASSLDRETREAFF.

The chain combines TRBV30 with TRBJ1-2, with D possibly TRBD1 on 6 matching bases. Deletions cut 5 bases from V and 6 bases from J, with 19 bases between. The CDR3 covers 14 residues. Germline CDR1 GTSNPN, CDR2 SVGIG (reference sequence). The CDR3 bases are TGTGCCTGGGTGGGGGCACCCTCGGCGGATGGCTACACCTTC. Translation gives CAWVGAPSADGYTF.

The V and J genes are TRBV5-1 and TRBJ2-7, with 14 nucleotides matching TRBD2. The CDR3 is 14 residues long. The junction had 6 bases not matched to a gene; V was cut back by 7 bases and J by 6 bases. Germline values: CDR1 SGHRS, CDR2 YFSETQ. CDR3 protein: CASQKGLAGGEQYF. The CDR3 DNA sequence: TGCGCCAGCCAAAAAGGACTAGCGGGAGGCGAGCAGTACTTC.

This chain uses TRBV7-3 with TRBJ2-7; 12 bases map to TRBD2. V gave up 5 bases and J gave up 6 bases; unmatched junction bases: 11. This CDR3 is built from 16 residues. The germline gives CDR1 SGHTA, CDR2 FQGTGA. For the CDR3, the DNA is TGTGCCAGCAGCCTAGGACTAGCGGGAAAGAAACGCGAGCAGTACTTC. Translated: CASSLGLAGKKREQYF.

The CDR3 sequence is CASSLSLQDFYGYTF. The CDR3 nucleotides are TGTGCCAGCTCACTAAGTCTCCAGGACTTCTATGGCTACACCTTC. The V call is TRBV18, the J call TRBJ1-2, with D hard to call. V lost 4 bases, J lost 4 bases, and 16 bases lay in between. CDR3 length: 15 amino acids. The germline V gene has CDR1 KGHSH and CDR2 LQKENI.